This T cell receptor beta chain was recovered during a study of shared clonotypes between healthy human individuals. Some clones are missing from TCRdb's copy, which holds only in-frame ones; the method was immunoSEQ multiplex PCR. Of 450,000 to 600,000 clones in the sample, about four fifths were seen once. As for this clone: A far larger clone is only one base removed, so a read error is likely.

This CDR3 contains 15 residues. CDR1 is SGHTA and CDR2 is FQGNSA in the germline V gene. V lost 1 base, J lost 0 bases, and 10 bases lay in between. Tens of millions of PBMCs were counted before genomic DNA extraction. Sequenced input: PBMCs. The gene calls are TRBV7-2 and TRBJ2-7, with a possible D match to TRBD1 (5 bases). This TCR was sampled from a woman aged 40 to 50 in good health. Some clones in this sample may be carry-over from other donors' samples. The CDR3 bases are TGTGCCAGCAGCTTAGGCAGGGCGAGCTCCTACGAGCAGTACTTC. It encodes CASSLGRASSYEQYF.